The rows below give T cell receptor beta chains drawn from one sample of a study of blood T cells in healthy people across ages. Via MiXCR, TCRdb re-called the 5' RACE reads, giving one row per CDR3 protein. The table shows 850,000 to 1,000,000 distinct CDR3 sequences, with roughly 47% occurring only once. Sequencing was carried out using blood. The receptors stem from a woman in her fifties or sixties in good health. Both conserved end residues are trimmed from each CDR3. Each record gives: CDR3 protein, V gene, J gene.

CDR3aa: SVDSDEQF
v_gene: TRBV29-1
j_gene: TRBJ2-1

CDR3aa: ASSPPKQGSSSYEQY
v_gene: TRBV28
j_gene: TRBJ2-7

CDR3aa: ASRKGSAKGYT
v_gene: TRBV7-9
j_gene: TRBJ1-2

CDR3aa: ASSSSPQRTTETQY
v_gene: TRBV9
j_gene: TRBJ2-5

CDR3aa: ASSPAVGSYNEQF
v_gene: TRBV5-5
j_gene: TRBJ2-1

CDR3aa: AISPGVGYQETQY
v_gene: TRBV6-5
j_gene: -

CDR3aa: ASSLASVNEQF
v_gene: TRBV7-9
j_gene: TRBJ2-1

CDR3aa: ASSFTRGYGYT
v_gene: TRBV7-2
j_gene: TRBJ1-2

CDR3aa: SARWETSGIYNEQY
v_gene: TRBV20-1
j_gene: -

CDR3aa: ASKGDKFGTDTQY
v_gene: TRBV6-2/TRBV6-3
j_gene: TRBJ2-3

CDR3aa: ASSEPGTGKYTQY
v_gene: TRBV11-2
j_gene: TRBJ2-3

CDR3aa: SARVAGELAKNIQY
v_gene: TRBV20-1
j_gene: TRBJ2-4

CDR3aa: ASSSQGQLSYEQY
v_gene: TRBV5-1
j_gene: -

CDR3aa: ASSTGQGAYKEQF
v_gene: TRBV11-2
j_gene: TRBJ2-1

CDR3aa: SAHPRGPNNEQF
v_gene: TRBV29-1
j_gene: TRBJ2-1

CDR3aa: ASSTKTSGVSDTQY
v_gene: TRBV7-2
j_gene: TRBJ2-3

CDR3aa: ASSGVGSRRDTGELF
v_gene: TRBV2
j_gene: TRBJ2-2

CDR3aa: ASSFRLAGVNSDEQF
v_gene: TRBV9
j_gene: TRBJ2-1

CDR3aa: SVAGTSSYNEAF
v_gene: TRBV29-1
j_gene: TRBJ1-1

CDR3aa: ASSAPGTQQF
v_gene: TRBV9
j_gene: TRBJ2-1

CDR3aa: ASNLDSITDTQY
v_gene: TRBV5-1
j_gene: TRBJ2-3

CDR3aa: SARDGAGTSGPNEQF
v_gene: TRBV20-1
j_gene: TRBJ2-1

CDR3aa: SALPGLAEHTQY
v_gene: TRBV20-1
j_gene: TRBJ2-3

CDR3aa: ASSPGGRGYEQF
v_gene: TRBV28
j_gene: TRBJ2-1

CDR3aa: SARRLAHIQY
v_gene: TRBV20-1
j_gene: TRBJ2-4

CDR3aa: ASSLDPGQGIYGYT
v_gene: TRBV5-1
j_gene: TRBJ1-2

CDR3aa: ASSFNSLRTDTQY
v_gene: TRBV12-3/TRBV12-4
j_gene: TRBJ2-3

CDR3aa: ASSQLTGHGEKLF
v_gene: TRBV7-7
j_gene: TRBJ1-4

CDR3aa: ASSYSRRDVFNTGELF
v_gene: TRBV6-5
j_gene: TRBJ2-2

CDR3aa: ASSRGTHNYGYT
v_gene: TRBV6-5
j_gene: TRBJ1-2

CDR3aa: ASSSLGGISNQPQH
v_gene: TRBV7-9
j_gene: TRBJ1-5

CDR3aa: ASSHEGRGPYEQY
v_gene: TRBV5-1
j_gene: TRBJ2-7

CDR3aa: SVARSTDTQY
v_gene: TRBV20-1
j_gene: TRBJ2-3

CDR3aa: ASRIGQGPYEQY
v_gene: TRBV7-9
j_gene: TRBJ2-5

CDR3aa: SVAGGGAEAF
v_gene: TRBV29-1
j_gene: TRBJ1-1

CDR3aa: ASSPPQASSYNGQY
v_gene: TRBV7-9
j_gene: -

CDR3aa: ASTPGFGYTDTQY
v_gene: TRBV19
j_gene: TRBJ2-3

CDR3aa: ASSQRGAQYEQY
v_gene: TRBV7-2
j_gene: TRBJ2-7

CDR3aa: ASSYTGGNQPQH
v_gene: TRBV6-2/TRBV6-3
j_gene: TRBJ1-5

CDR3aa: ASSPDDRGRETQY
v_gene: TRBV6-1
j_gene: -

CDR3aa: ASSEEYEQY
v_gene: TRBV6-6
j_gene: TRBJ2-7

CDR3aa: SASWGATYEQY
v_gene: TRBV20-1
j_gene: TRBJ2-7

CDR3aa: AGGRRTNTGELF
v_gene: TRBV25-1
j_gene: TRBJ2-2

CDR3aa: ASSPQGGRNEQF
v_gene: TRBV6-2/TRBV6-3
j_gene: TRBJ2-1

CDR3aa: ASSSGTMDQETQY
v_gene: TRBV28
j_gene: TRBJ2-5